These T cell receptor beta chains were read from a single sample in a study of identical twins. TCRdb reprocessed the 5' RACE reads with MiXCR, giving one entry per CDR3 protein. Of some 1,600,000 distinct CDR3 sequences listed, 25% to 35% are singletons. Specimen: cord blood. Receptors were obtained from a newborn girl in good health. CDR3s include the opening cysteine and the closing phenylalanine or tryptophan. The order of the fields is J gene, D gene, V gene, clone size, CDR3 DNA, CDR3 protein. D genes are given only for firm matches. The size of a clone is reported for some rows only, either as once, few or many, or as a class for expanded clones.

J gene: TRBJ1-1
D gene: .
V gene: TRBV7-9
clone size: .
CDR3 DNA: TGTGCCAGCAGCTTAGCGCTTGGGGAGGCTTTCTTT
CDR3 protein: CASSLALGEAFF

J gene: TRBJ1-4
D gene: TRBD1
V gene: TRBV6-5
clone size: .
CDR3 DNA: TGTGCCAGCAGACGAGGGACAGCTAATGAAAAACTGTTTTTT
CDR3 protein: CASRRGTANEKLFF

J gene: TRBJ2-4
D gene: .
V gene: TRBV14
clone size: .
CDR3 DNA: TGTGCCAGCAGCCCCGGAGGGTATCGGGCCAAAAACATTCAGTACTTC
CDR3 protein: CASSPGGYRAKNIQYF

J gene: TRBJ2-5
D gene: TRBD2
V gene: TRBV25-1
clone size: .
CDR3 DNA: TGTGCCAGCAGTGCCGGGACTAGCGCCAACAATGAGCAGTACTTC
CDR3 protein: CASSAGTSANNEQYF

J gene: TRBJ2-5
D gene: .
V gene: TRBV6-6
clone size: few
CDR3 DNA: TGTGCCAGCAGTTACTCGACGCGCCAAGAGACCCAGTACTTC
CDR3 protein: CASSYSTRQETQYF

J gene: TRBJ2-7
D gene: .
V gene: TRBV20-1
clone size: .
CDR3 DNA: TGCAGTCCTTATCCCCGGACTTTTTCCTACGAGCAGTACTTC
CDR3 protein: CSPYPRTFSYEQYF

J gene: TRBJ2-2
D gene: .
V gene: TRBV5-1
clone size: few
CDR3 DNA: TGCGCCAGCAGCTTGGCCCCTGCCTCCGGGGAGCTGTTTTTT
CDR3 protein: CASSLAPASGELFF

J gene: TRBJ2-3
D gene: .
V gene: TRBV2
clone size: .
CDR3 DNA: TGTGCCAGCAGTGAACAGGGGCGCACAGATACGCAGTATTTT
CDR3 protein: CASSEQGRTDTQYF

J gene: TRBJ2-7
D gene: .
V gene: TRBV6-5
clone size: .
CDR3 DNA: TGTGCCAGCAGTGCAGCGCGATTATCCTACGTGCAGTACTTC
CDR3 protein: CASSAARLSYVQYF

J gene: TRBJ2-3
D gene: TRBD2
V gene: TRBV4-2
clone size: many
CDR3 DNA: TGTGCCAGCAGCGGGGGACTAGCGGGAGAATTGGATACGCAGTATTTT
CDR3 protein: CASSGGLAGELDTQYF

J gene: TRBJ2-7
D gene: .
V gene: TRBV2
clone size: few
CDR3 DNA: TGTGCCAGCAGTGAACAACCAGCTTATTCCTACGAGCAGTACTTC
CDR3 protein: CASSEQPAYSYEQYF

J gene: TRBJ2-3
D gene: TRBD2
V gene: TRBV20-1
clone size: many
CDR3 DNA: TGCAGTGCTAGTAGCGGGGGGGCAGATACGCAGTATTTT
CDR3 protein: CSASSGGADTQYF

J gene: TRBJ2-5
D gene: .
V gene: TRBV13
clone size: few
CDR3 DNA: TGTGCCAGCAGCTTAGTATCACGGTCCGAGACCCAGTACTTC
CDR3 protein: CASSLVSRSETQYF

J gene: TRBJ1-6
D gene: .
V gene: TRBV7-2
clone size: many
CDR3 DNA: TGTGCCAGCAGCTTAGATTCTTCACCCCTCCACTTT
CDR3 protein: CASSLDSSPLHF

J gene: TRBJ2-3
D gene: TRBD2
V gene: TRBV6-2/TRBV6-3
clone size: few
CDR3 DNA: TGTGCCACCGGCGGGGGAGATACGCAGTATTTT
CDR3 protein: CATGGGDTQYF